The entry below gives a single TCR beta chain sequence along with its context. The record originates from a study of cytomegalovirus exposure and HLA in healthy donors. Trimming shortened V by 3 bases and J by 10 bases, and 9 bases separated the two germline ends. Germline V lookup: CDR1 MDHEN, CDR2 SYDVKM. The CDR3 is 12 amino acids. Primers: 60 Vbeta forward and 13 Jbeta reverse. Here immunoSEQ multiplex PCR was the method, and the copy in TCRdb shows in-frame clones only, minus some. Of roughly 120,000 clones listed, approximately 68% are singletons. This clonotype was sampled from a young man in good health and CMV-seropositive. Input material: PBMCs. The chain uses TRBV28 and TRBJ1-4; D not certain. CDR3 loop: CASSLPRGKLFF. The CDR3 nucleotides are TGTGCCAGCAGTTTGCCCCGAGGAAAACTGTTTTTT. Complete variable domain (other parts from reference TRBV28 and TRBJ1-4): DVKVTQSSRYLVKRTGEKVFLECVQDMDHENMFWYRQDPGLGLRLIYFSYDVKMKEKGDIPEGYSVSREKKERFSLILESASTNQTSMYLCASSLPRGKLFFGSGTQLSVL.